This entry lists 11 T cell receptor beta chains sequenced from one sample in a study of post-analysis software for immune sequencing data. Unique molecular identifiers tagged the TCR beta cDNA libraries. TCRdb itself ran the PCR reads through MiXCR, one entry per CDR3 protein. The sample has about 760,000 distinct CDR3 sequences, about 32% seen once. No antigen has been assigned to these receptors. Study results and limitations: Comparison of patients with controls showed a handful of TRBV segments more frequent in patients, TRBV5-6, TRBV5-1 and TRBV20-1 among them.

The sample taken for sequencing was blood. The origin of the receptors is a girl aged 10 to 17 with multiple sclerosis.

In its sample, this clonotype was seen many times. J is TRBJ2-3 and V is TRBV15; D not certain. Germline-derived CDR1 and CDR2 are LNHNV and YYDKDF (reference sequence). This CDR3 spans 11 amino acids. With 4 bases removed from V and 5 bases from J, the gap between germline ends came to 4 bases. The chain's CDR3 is CATSNGDTQYF. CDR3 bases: TGTGCCACCAGCAATGGAGATACGCAGTATTTT.

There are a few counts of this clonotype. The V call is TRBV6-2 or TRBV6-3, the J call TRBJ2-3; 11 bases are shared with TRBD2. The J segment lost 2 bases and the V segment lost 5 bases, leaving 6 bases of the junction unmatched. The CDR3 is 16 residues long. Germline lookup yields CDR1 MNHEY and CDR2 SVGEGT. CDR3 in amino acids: CASSHTSGSFTDTQYF. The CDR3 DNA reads TGTGCCAGCAGTCACACTAGCGGGAGTTTCACAGATACGCAGTATTTT.

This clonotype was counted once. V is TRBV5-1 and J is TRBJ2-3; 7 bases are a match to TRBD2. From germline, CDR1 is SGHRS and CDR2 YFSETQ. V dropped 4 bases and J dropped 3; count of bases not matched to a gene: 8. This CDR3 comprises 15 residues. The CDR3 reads CASSPRVGGTDTQYF. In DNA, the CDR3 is TGCGCCAGCAGCCCCAGAGTGGGAGGGACAGATACGCAGTATTTT.

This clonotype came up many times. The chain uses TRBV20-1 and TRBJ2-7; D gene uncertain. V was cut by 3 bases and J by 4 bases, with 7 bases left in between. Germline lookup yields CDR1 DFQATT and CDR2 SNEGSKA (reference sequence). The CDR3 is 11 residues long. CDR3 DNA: TGCAGTGCTAGGGATAAATACGAGCAGTACTTC. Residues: CSARDKYEQYF.

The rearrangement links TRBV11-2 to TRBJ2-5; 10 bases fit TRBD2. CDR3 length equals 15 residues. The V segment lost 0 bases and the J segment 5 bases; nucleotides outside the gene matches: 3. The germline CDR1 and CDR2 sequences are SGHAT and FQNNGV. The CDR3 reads CASSLDSGGHETQYF. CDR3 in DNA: TGTGCCAGCAGCTTAGATAGCGGGGGGCATGAGACCCAGTACTTC. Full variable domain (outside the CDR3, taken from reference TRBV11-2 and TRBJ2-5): EAGVAQSPRYKIIEKRQSVAFWCNPISGHATLYWYQQILGQGPKLLIQFQNNGVVDDSQLPKDRFSAERLKGVDSTLKIQPAKLEDSAVYLCASSLDSGGHETQYFGPGTRLLVL.

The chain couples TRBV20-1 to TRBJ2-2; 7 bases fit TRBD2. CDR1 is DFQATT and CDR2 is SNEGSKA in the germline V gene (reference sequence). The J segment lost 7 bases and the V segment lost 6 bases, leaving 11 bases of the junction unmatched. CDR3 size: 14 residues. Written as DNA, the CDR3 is TGCAGTGCGGGTCGACTAGCTACCCACGGGGAGCTGTTTTTT. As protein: CSAGRLATHGELFF.

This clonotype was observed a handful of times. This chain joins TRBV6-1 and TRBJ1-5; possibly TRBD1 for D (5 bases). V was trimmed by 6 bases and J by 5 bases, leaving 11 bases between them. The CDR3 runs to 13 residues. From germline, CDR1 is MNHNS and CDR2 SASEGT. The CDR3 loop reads CASRGDYDQPQHF. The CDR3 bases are TGTGCCAGCAGGGGGGACTACGATCAGCCCCAGCATTTT.

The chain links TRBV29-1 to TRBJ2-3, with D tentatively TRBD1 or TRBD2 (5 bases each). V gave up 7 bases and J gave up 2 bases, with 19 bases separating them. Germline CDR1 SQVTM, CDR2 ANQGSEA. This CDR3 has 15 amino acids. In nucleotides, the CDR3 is TGCAGCGCGGTCCACGGACGGGGCCCCACAGATACGCAGTATTTT. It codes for CSAVHGRGPTDTQYF.

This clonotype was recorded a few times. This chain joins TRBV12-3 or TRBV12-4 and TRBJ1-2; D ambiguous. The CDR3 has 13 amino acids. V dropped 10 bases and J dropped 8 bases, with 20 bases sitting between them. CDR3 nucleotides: TGTGCCACCGCCTTTACGCGTGGGCTCGGCTACACCTTC. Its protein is CATAFTRGLGYTF.

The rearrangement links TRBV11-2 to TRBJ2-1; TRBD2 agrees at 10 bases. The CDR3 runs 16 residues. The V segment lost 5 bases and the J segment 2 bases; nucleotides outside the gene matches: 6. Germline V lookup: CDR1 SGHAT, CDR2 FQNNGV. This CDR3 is CASSGLAGGPYNEQFF. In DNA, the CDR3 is TGTGCCAGCAGCGGATTAGCGGGAGGACCCTACAATGAGCAGTTCTTC.

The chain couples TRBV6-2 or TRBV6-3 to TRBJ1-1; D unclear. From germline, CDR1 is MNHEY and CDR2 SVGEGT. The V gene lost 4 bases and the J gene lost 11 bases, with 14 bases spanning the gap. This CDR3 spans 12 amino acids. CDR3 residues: CASSSKGRVAFF. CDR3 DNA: TGTGCCAGCAGTTCTAAAGGACGGGTGGCTTTCTTT.